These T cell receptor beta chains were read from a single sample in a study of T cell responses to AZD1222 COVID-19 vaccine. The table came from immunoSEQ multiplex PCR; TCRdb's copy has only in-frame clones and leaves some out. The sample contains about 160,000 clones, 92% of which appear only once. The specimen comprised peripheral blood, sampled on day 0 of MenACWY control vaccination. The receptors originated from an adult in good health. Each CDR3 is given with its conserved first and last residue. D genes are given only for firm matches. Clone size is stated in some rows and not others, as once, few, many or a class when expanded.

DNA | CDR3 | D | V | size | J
TGTGCCAGCAGCTGGCGGGAGGGAGAGACCCAGTACTTC | CASSWREGETQYF | TRBD2 | TRBV27 | - | TRBJ2-5
TGTGCTAGTGGTTTGGTTCGACTAGCGGGAGTGTCAGATACGCAGTATTTT | CASGLVRLAGVSDTQYF | TRBD2 | TRBV12-5 | - | TRBJ2-3
TGTGCCAGCAGTTACTCGACCGGACATAACTATGGCTACACCTTC | CASSYSTGHNYGYTF | - | TRBV6-2/TRBV6-3 | - | TRBJ1-2
TGTGCCAGCAGCCAAGACATCGTGGGGGAGCAGTACTTC | CASSQDIVGEQYF | - | TRBV14 | - | TRBJ2-7
TGTGCCAGCAGTAAGACTGTATACAATGAGCAGTTCTTC | CASSKTVYNEQFF | - | TRBV27 | once | TRBJ2-1
TGTGCCACCAGCAGAGCTAATGTGCTTGAAAAACTGTTTTTT | CATSRANVLEKLFF | - | TRBV15 | - | TRBJ1-4
TGTGCCAGCAGCCGGGACCTACACAATGAGCAGTTCTTC | CASSRDLHNEQFF | - | TRBV7-7 | - | TRBJ2-1
TGCGCCAGCAGCTTAAGAGACAGGGGCGACGGAGATACGCAGTATTTT | CASSLRDRGDGDTQYF | TRBD1 | TRBV5-1 | - | TRBJ2-3
TGTGCCAGCAGCCCTTCAGTCTCTGGGGCCAACGTCCTGACTTTC | CASSPSVSGANVLTF | - | TRBV7-8 | - | TRBJ2-6
TGCGCCAGCAGGTTAGCGGGAGGGCCGACGACCCAGTACTTC | CASRLAGGPTTQYF | TRBD2 | TRBV10-2 | - | TRBJ2-5
TGTGCCTGGAGTGTGGGTTCGGGGGGAGGGCAGTATTTT | CAWSVGSGGGQYF | TRBD2 | TRBV30 | once | TRBJ2-3
TGTGCCAGCCTACAGGCGTTACCGAGCAATCAGCCCCAGCATTTT | CASLQALPSNQPQHF | - | TRBV27 | - | TRBJ1-5
TGTGCCCTCACTGACAGAATGAACACTGAAGCTTTCTTT | CALTDRMNTEAFF | - | TRBV28 | - | TRBJ1-1
TGTGCCAGCAGCTCGCGGACAGGGAAAAGGGGCTACGAGCAGTACTTC | CASSSRTGKRGYEQYF | TRBD1 | TRBV11-2 | - | TRBJ2-7
TGTGCCACCAGCAGACCCGGAGCCTCAGGCGAGCAGTACTTC | CATSRPGASGEQYF | - | TRBV15 | once | TRBJ2-7
TGTGCCAGCACCGGGGTTGGGGGACTGTCAGATACGCAGTATTTT | CASTGVGGLSDTQYF | - | TRBV28 | - | TRBJ2-3
TGCGCCAGCAGCTTGGCGGAGGGGCGTGGGTATGAGCAGTTCTTC | CASSLAEGRGYEQFF | - | TRBV5-1 | once | TRBJ2-1
TGTGCCACCAGTGATTTTAGGGAGCAGTACTTC | CATSDFREQYF | - | TRBV24-1 | - | TRBJ2-7
TGTGCCAGCAACGCCCGACAGGGGACACCTGAGCAGTTCTTC | CASNARQGTPEQFF | TRBD1 | TRBV7-8 | - | TRBJ2-1
TGTGCCAGTACCTTAGGGTTCCCTAATGAGCAGTTCTTC | CASTLGFPNEQFF | - | TRBV19 | - | TRBJ2-1
TGTGCCAGCAGTGGTAGGCAGGCCAACACTGAAGCTTTCTTT | CASSGRQANTEAFF | - | TRBV2 | once | TRBJ1-1
TGTGCCAGTAATAGGGGGACAGGGGGGATTATAGGCAATCAGCCCCAGCATTTT | CASNRGTGGIIGNQPQHF | TRBD1 | TRBV19 | - | TRBJ1-5
TGTGCCAGCGGACGGGCGGGGGAGCAGTACTTC | CASGRAGEQYF | - | TRBV27 | - | TRBJ2-7
TGTGCCAGCAGCTTAAGGACCCCCGGGACTGAAGCTTTCTTT | CASSLRTPGTEAFF | - | TRBV7-6 | - | TRBJ1-1
TGCGCCAGCAGCTCCACCCCCCTAGGACAGGGCGACTATGGCTACACCTTC | CASSSTPLGQGDYGYTF | TRBD1 | TRBV5-1 | - | TRBJ1-2
TGCGCCAGCAGCCGACTAGCGGCGAACACCGGGGAGCTGTTTTTT | CASSRLAANTGELFF | TRBD2 | TRBV5-1 | - | TRBJ2-2
TGTGCCAGCAGTTTAGATGGGAGGGATCAGCCCCAGCATTTT | CASSLDGRDQPQHF | - | TRBV27 | - | TRBJ1-5